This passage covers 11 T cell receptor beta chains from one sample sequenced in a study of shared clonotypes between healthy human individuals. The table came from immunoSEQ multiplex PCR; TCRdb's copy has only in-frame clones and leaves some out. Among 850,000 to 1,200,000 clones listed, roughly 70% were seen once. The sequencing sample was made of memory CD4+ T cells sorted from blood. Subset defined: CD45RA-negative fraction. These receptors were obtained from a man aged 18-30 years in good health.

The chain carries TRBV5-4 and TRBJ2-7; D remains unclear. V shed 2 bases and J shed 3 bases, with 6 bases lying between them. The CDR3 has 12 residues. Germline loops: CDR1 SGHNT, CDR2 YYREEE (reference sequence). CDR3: CASSLNVYEQYF. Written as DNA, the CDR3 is TGTGCCAGCAGCTTAAACGTCTACGAGCAGTACTTC.

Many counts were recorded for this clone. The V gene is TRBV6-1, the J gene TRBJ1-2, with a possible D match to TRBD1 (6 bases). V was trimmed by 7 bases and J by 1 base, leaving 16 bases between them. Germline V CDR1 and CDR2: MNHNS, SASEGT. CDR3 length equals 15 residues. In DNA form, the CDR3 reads TGTGCCAGCATTTCAATCTGGACAGATAACTATGGCTACACCTTC. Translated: CASISIWTDNYGYTF.

The CDR3: CASSLQGGASQPQHF. CDR3 coding DNA: TGTGCCAGCAGCTTGCAAGGGGGGGCAAGTCAGCCCCAGCATTTT. The chain uses TRBV5-4 and TRBJ1-5; tentatively, D is TRBD1 (6 bases). In germline, CDR1 is SGHNT, CDR2 YYREEE (reference sequence). CDR3 length: 15 residues. V lost 1 base to trimming and J lost 6 bases, with 14 bases between them.

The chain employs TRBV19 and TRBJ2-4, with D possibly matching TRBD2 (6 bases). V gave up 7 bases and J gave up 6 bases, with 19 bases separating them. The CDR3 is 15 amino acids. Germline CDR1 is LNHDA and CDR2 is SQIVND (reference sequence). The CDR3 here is CASTTWVGRGNIQYF. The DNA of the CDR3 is TGTGCCAGTACCACCTGGGTGGGGCGGGGAAACATTCAGTACTTC.

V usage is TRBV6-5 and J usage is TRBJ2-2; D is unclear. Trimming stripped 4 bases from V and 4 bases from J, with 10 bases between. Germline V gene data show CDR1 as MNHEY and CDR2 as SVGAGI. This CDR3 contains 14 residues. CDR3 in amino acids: CASSSSRVTGELFF. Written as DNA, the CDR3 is TGTGCCAGCAGTTCATCGAGAGTCACCGGGGAGCTGTTTTTT.

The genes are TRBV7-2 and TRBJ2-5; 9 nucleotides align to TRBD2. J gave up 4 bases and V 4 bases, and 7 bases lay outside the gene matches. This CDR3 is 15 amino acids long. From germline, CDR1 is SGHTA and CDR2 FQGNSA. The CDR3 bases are TGTGCCAGCAGCTGGCAGCGGGGGGCGGGAGAGACCCAGTACTTC. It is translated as CASSWQRGAGETQYF. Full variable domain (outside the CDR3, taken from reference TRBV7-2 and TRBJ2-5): GAGVSQSPSNKVTEKGKDVELRCDPISGHTALYWYRQSLGQGLEFLIYFQGNSAPDKSGLPSDRFSAERTGGSVSTLTIQRTQQEDSAVYLCASSWQRGAGETQYFGPGTRLLVL.

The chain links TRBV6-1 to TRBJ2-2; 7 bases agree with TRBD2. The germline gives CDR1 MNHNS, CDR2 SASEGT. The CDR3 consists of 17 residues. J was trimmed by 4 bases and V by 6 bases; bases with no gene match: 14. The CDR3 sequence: CASREFGSSGGTGELFF. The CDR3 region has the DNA TGTGCCAGCAGGGAATTTGGCTCTAGCGGAGGCACCGGGGAGCTGTTTTTT.

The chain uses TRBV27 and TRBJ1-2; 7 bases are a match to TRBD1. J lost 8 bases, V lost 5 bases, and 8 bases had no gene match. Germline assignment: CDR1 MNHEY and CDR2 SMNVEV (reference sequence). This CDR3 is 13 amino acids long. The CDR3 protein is CASSPDRVRGYTF. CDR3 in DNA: TGTGCCAGCAGTCCCGACAGGGTGAGAGGCTACACCTTC.

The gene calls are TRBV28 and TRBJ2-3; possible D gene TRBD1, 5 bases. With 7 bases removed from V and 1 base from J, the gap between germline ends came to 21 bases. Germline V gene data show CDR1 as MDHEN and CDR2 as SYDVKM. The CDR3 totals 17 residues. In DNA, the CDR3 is TGTGCCAGCACTCCCTCTGCAGGGAACGCGGGCACAGATACGCAGTATTTT. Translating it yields CASTPSAGNAGTDTQYF.

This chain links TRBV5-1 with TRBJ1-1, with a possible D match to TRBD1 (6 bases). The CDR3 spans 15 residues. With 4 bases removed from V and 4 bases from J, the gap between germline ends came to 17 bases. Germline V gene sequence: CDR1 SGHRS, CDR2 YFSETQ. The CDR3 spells CASSQGGGYGTEAFF. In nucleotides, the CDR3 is TGCGCCAGCAGCCAAGGGGGGGGCTATGGCACTGAAGCTTTCTTT.

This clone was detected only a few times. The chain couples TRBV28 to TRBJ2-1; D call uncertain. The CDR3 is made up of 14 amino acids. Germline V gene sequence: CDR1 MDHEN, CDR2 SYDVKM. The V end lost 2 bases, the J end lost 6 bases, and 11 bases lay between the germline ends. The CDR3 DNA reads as TGTGCCAGCAGTTTAGTCGGCTCGGGCAATGAGCAGTTCTTC. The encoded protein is CASSLVGSGNEQFF.